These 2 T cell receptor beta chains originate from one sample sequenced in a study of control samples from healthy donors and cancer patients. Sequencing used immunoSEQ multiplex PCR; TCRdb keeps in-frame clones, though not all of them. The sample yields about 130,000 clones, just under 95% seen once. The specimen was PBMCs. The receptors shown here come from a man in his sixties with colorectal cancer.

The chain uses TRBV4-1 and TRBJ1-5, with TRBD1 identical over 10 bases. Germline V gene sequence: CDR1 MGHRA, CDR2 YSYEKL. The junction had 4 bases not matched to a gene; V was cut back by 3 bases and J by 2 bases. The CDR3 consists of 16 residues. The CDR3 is CASSQAGQGRNQPQHF. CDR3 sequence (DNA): TGCGCCAGCAGCCAGGCGGGACAGGGGCGCAATCAGCCCCAGCATTTT.

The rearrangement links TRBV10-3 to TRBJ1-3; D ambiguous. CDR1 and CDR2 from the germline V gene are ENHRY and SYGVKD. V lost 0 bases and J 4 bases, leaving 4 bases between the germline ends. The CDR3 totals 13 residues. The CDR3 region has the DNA TGTGCCATCAGTGAGTCAAACGGAAACACCATATATTTT. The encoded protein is CAISESNGNTIYF.